Listed below are T cell receptor beta chains from one sample, sequenced in a study of T cells in Graves' hyperthyroidism and ophthalmopathy. TCRdb fed the multiplex PCR reads into MiXCR, producing one record per CDR3 protein. The repertoire consists of about 360,000 distinct CDR3 sequences, with roughly 14% occurring once and the leading ten covering 20%. Sequencing was carried out using blood. Receptors originate from a man younger than 45 with Graves' hyperthyroidism that later progressed to Graves' ophthalmopathy. The CDR3 runs from the conserved cysteine through the conserved F or W. Fields, in order: D gene, clone size, J gene, V gene, CDR3 protein, CDR3 DNA. D genes are given only for firm matches. Clone size is shown for a subset of rows, as once, few, many or a class of expanded clone.

d_gene: .
abundance: many
j_gene: TRBJ1-2
v_gene: TRBV10-2
CDR3aa: CASSDLAGYGYTF
CDR3nt: TGCGCCAGCAGTGACCTCGCAGGGTATGGCTACACCTTC

d_gene: .
abundance: few
j_gene: TRBJ1-2
v_gene: TRBV6-1
CDR3aa: CASSDSFPGISGYTF
CDR3nt: TGTGCCAGCAGTGACTCGTTCCCCGGGATCTCAGGCTACACCTTC

d_gene: .
abundance: few
j_gene: TRBJ1-4
v_gene: TRBV5-6
CDR3aa: CASSGPGLTMNEKLFF
CDR3nt: TGTGCCAGCAGCGGCCCGGGCCTAACAATGAATGAAAAACTGTTTTTT

d_gene: .
abundance: few
j_gene: TRBJ1-6
v_gene: TRBV20-1
CDR3aa: CSASQGPSSYNSPLHF
CDR3nt: TGCAGTGCTAGCCAGGGCCCGAGCTCCTATAATTCACCCCTCCACTTT

d_gene: .
abundance: .
j_gene: TRBJ2-5
v_gene: TRBV7-6
CDR3aa: CASSLRLAMDF
CDR3nt: TGTGCCAGCAGCTTAAGGCTCGCTATGGACTTC

d_gene: .
abundance: many
j_gene: TRBJ2-1
v_gene: TRBV18
CDR3aa: CASSRVRSYNEQFF
CDR3nt: TGTGCCAGCTCACGCGTCCGCTCCTACAATGAGCAGTTCTTC

d_gene: TRBD1
abundance: few
j_gene: TRBJ2-3
v_gene: TRBV20-1
CDR3aa: CSAKTGGKDTQYF
CDR3nt: TGCAGTGCTAAGACAGGGGGAAAAGATACGCAGTATTTT

d_gene: .
abundance: few
j_gene: TRBJ2-3
v_gene: TRBV29-1
CDR3aa: CSADRYTDTQYF
CDR3nt: TGCAGCGCCGACCGTTACACAGATACGCAGTATTTT

d_gene: .
abundance: many
j_gene: TRBJ2-5
v_gene: TRBV7-8
CDR3aa: CASSRPQFTQETQYF
CDR3nt: TGTGCCAGCAGCCGACCTCAGTTTACCCAAGAGACCCAGTACTTC

d_gene: .
abundance: .
j_gene: TRBJ1-1
v_gene: TRBV10-3
CDR3aa: CAITREENTEAFF
CDR3nt: TGTGCCATCACCAGGGAGGAGAACACTGAAGCTTTCTTT

d_gene: .
abundance: .
j_gene: TRBJ1-2
v_gene: TRBV28
CDR3aa: CASALNPTEGRVYGYTF
CDR3nt: TGTGCCAGCGCCCTCAACCCGACTGAAGGCCGGGTCTATGGCTACACCTTC

d_gene: .
abundance: once
j_gene: TRBJ1-1
v_gene: TRBV19
CDR3aa: CASTRDKKAFF
CDR3nt: TGTGCCAGTACCAGGGACAAAAAAGCTTTCTTT

d_gene: TRBD2
abundance: .
j_gene: TRBJ2-1
v_gene: TRBV19
CDR3aa: CASSTLAGVMAGQFF
CDR3nt: TGTGCCAGTAGTACACTAGCGGGGGTAATGGCAGGGCAGTTCTTC

d_gene: .
abundance: few
j_gene: TRBJ1-5
v_gene: TRBV6-6
CDR3aa: CASSYQENQPQHF
CDR3nt: TGTGCCAGCAGTTACCAGGAAAATCAGCCCCAGCATTTT

d_gene: .
abundance: many
j_gene: TRBJ2-4
v_gene: TRBV2
CDR3aa: CASREGGAKNIQYF
CDR3nt: TGTGCCAGCAGGGAGGGCGGAGCCAAAAACATTCAGTACTTC

d_gene: .
abundance: .
j_gene: TRBJ1-2
v_gene: TRBV9
CDR3aa: CASSVEGYGYTF
CDR3nt: TGTGCCAGCAGCGTAGAGGGATATGGCTACACCTTC

d_gene: .
abundance: many
j_gene: TRBJ2-7
v_gene: TRBV7-3
CDR3aa: CASSPGGGGAFYEQYF
CDR3nt: TGTGCCAGCAGCCCGGGAGGAGGGGGCGCTTTTTACGAGCAGTACTTC

d_gene: .
abundance: many
j_gene: TRBJ2-3
v_gene: TRBV12-3/TRBV12-4
CDR3aa: CASSFPRGDTQYF
CDR3nt: TGTGCCAGCAGTTTCCCCAGGGGAGATACGCAGTATTTT

d_gene: .
abundance: few
j_gene: TRBJ2-1
v_gene: TRBV28
CDR3aa: CASSSGAPGYKQFF
CDR3nt: TGTGCCAGCAGTTCCGGCGCTCCGGGGTATAAGCAGTTCTTC

d_gene: TRBD2
abundance: few
j_gene: TRBJ2-7
v_gene: TRBV5-1
CDR3aa: CASSPSGGAFEQYF
CDR3nt: TGCGCCAGCAGCCCGAGCGGGGGGGCCTTCGAGCAGTACTTC

d_gene: .
abundance: many
j_gene: TRBJ1-5
v_gene: TRBV7-8
CDR3aa: CASSGRDGALGPQHF
CDR3nt: TGTGCCAGCAGCGGCCGGGACGGCGCCTTAGGGCCCCAGCATTTT

d_gene: .
abundance: few
j_gene: TRBJ2-3
v_gene: TRBV5-1
CDR3aa: CASSLDRWGASWVLTQYF
CDR3nt: TGCGCCAGCAGCTTGGATCGGTGGGGGGCCAGTTGGGTGCTGACGCAGTATTTT

d_gene: .
abundance: many
j_gene: TRBJ1-3
v_gene: TRBV25-1
CDR3aa: CASSSVNTIYF
CDR3nt: TGTGCCAGCAGTAGTGTGAACACCATATATTTT

d_gene: .
abundance: many
j_gene: TRBJ1-2
v_gene: TRBV2
CDR3aa: CARRGEARGYGYTF
CDR3nt: TGTGCCAGAAGAGGGGAAGCTAGGGGGTATGGCTACACCTTC

d_gene: .
abundance: many
j_gene: TRBJ1-1
v_gene: TRBV28
CDR3aa: CASSELKTEAFF
CDR3nt: TGTGCCAGCAGTGAACTGAAGACTGAAGCTTTCTTT

d_gene: .
abundance: many
j_gene: TRBJ1-2
v_gene: TRBV2
CDR3aa: CASSEGTDFLYTF
CDR3nt: TGTGCCAGCAGTGAAGGGACAGATTTTCTCTACACCTTC

d_gene: TRBD1
abundance: few
j_gene: TRBJ1-5
v_gene: TRBV19
CDR3aa: CASRLTGTGYQPQHF
CDR3nt: TGTGCCAGTAGACTAACCGGGACAGGGTATCAGCCCCAGCATTTT

d_gene: .
abundance: many
j_gene: TRBJ1-6
v_gene: TRBV12-5
CDR3aa: CASGLAESPLHF
CDR3nt: TGTGCTAGTGGTTTGGCGGAATCACCCCTCCACTTT

d_gene: .
abundance: .
j_gene: TRBJ1-1
v_gene: TRBV6-5
CDR3aa: CASSYLSLNTEAFF
CDR3nt: TGTGCCAGCAGTTACTTGTCCCTGAACACTGAAGCTTTCTTT

d_gene: .
abundance: many
j_gene: TRBJ2-1
v_gene: TRBV5-1
CDR3aa: CASSLGGPRGAPYNEQFF
CDR3nt: TGCGCCAGCAGCCTGGGAGGTCCCCGGGGTGCTCCCTACAATGAGCAGTTCTTC

d_gene: .
abundance: .
j_gene: TRBJ2-1
v_gene: TRBV7-2
CDR3aa: CASIVLPGSYNEQFF
CDR3nt: TGTGCCAGCATCGTCCTTCCGGGGTCATACAATGAGCAGTTCTTC

d_gene: TRBD1
abundance: many
j_gene: TRBJ2-5
v_gene: TRBV12-3/TRBV12-4
CDR3aa: CASSLEMTGPFQETQYF
CDR3nt: TGTGCCAGCAGTCTCGAAATGACAGGGCCCTTTCAAGAGACCCAGTACTTC

d_gene: .
abundance: few
j_gene: TRBJ1-2
v_gene: TRBV6-1
CDR3aa: CASSEFGGINYGYTF
CDR3nt: TGTGCCAGCAGTGAATTCGGTGGGATTAACTATGGCTACACCTTC

d_gene: .
abundance: many
j_gene: TRBJ2-7
v_gene: TRBV11-2
CDR3aa: CASSLAAGVYEQYF
CDR3nt: TGTGCCAGCAGCTTAGCAGCGGGCGTCTACGAGCAGTACTTC

d_gene: .
abundance: many
j_gene: TRBJ2-3
v_gene: TRBV6-2/TRBV6-3
CDR3aa: CASSTAILGTQYF
CDR3nt: TGTGCCAGCAGTACCGCAATACTAGGGACGCAGTATTTT

d_gene: .
abundance: many
j_gene: TRBJ2-2
v_gene: TRBV12-3/TRBV12-4
CDR3aa: CASSSHNRELFF
CDR3nt: TGTGCCAGCAGCAGCCATAATAGGGAGCTGTTTTTT

d_gene: .
abundance: many
j_gene: TRBJ2-3
v_gene: TRBV11-2
CDR3aa: CASSLTHGADTQYF
CDR3nt: TGTGCCAGCAGCTTAACTCATGGGGCAGATACGCAGTATTTT

d_gene: .
abundance: many
j_gene: TRBJ1-1
v_gene: TRBV12-3/TRBV12-4
CDR3aa: CASSPLDRGNTEAFF
CDR3nt: TGTGCCAGCAGTCCCCTCGACCGCGGTAACACTGAAGCTTTCTTT

d_gene: TRBD2
abundance: many
j_gene: TRBJ2-1
v_gene: TRBV11-1
CDR3aa: CASSLGLAGGREQFF
CDR3nt: TGTGCCAGCAGCTTGGGTCTAGCGGGGGGACGGGAGCAGTTCTTC